These T cell receptor beta chains were read from a single sample in a study of CD8+ T cells in alopecia areata. Only in-frame clones appear in the TCRdb table, and some are missing; sequencing was by immunoSEQ multiplex PCR. The sample holds more than 200,000 clones, 65% to 70% seen once. The sequenced sample was CD4+ T cells sorted from blood, obtained at week 0. These receptor sequences come from a human donor with alopecia areata. The CDR3 runs from the conserved cysteine through the conserved F or W. Fields, in order: D gene, clone size, J gene, V gene, CDR3 DNA, CDR3 protein. A D gene is named only where the DNA matches it firmly. The size of a clone is reported for some rows only, either as once, few or many, or as a class for expanded clones.

TRBD1	NA	TRBJ2-7	TRBV30	TGTGCCTGGAACGAGGACAGGGGGTACGAGCAGTACTTC	CAWNEDRGYEQYF
TRBD1	NA	TRBJ1-1	TRBV7-6	TGTGCCAGCAGCCCAGGACAGGGGAACACTGAAGCTTTCTTT	CASSPGQGNTEAFF
TRBD1	few	TRBJ1-5	TRBV29-1	TGCAGCGTCCAGGGGGCAGGCAATCAGCCCCAGCATTTT	CSVQGAGNQPQHF
NA	few	TRBJ2-1	TRBV7-2	TGTGCCAGCAGCCCCAGGGCCAGCTCCTACAATGAGCAGTTCTTC	CASSPRASSYNEQFF
NA	NA	TRBJ1-2	TRBV11-2	TGTGCCAGCAGCTTAGACACTTCTAACTATGGCTACACCTTC	CASSLDTSNYGYTF
NA	NA	TRBJ2-5	TRBV7-6	TGTGCCAGCAGCCTTCGACAGCAAGAGACCCAGTACTTC	CASSLRQQETQYF
NA	NA	TRBJ2-7	TRBV7-9	TGTGCCAGCAGCCCCCGGGCCCTGGGAAGAAACGAGCAGTACTTC	CASSPRALGRNEQYF
TRBD1	NA	TRBJ1-1	TRBV5-6	TGTGCCAGCAGCACCGGACAGGATGGCACTGAAGCTTTCTTT	CASSTGQDGTEAFF
NA	NA	TRBJ2-7	TRBV10-3	TGTGCCATCAGTGACGAGTTGCGTCACTACGAGCAGTACTTC	CAISDELRHYEQYF
NA	NA	TRBJ2-6	TRBV5-1	TGCGCCAGCAGCTTGGGCAGGCTCTCTGGGGCCAACGTCCTGACTTTC	CASSLGRLSGANVLTF
NA	few	TRBJ2-5	TRBV4-2	TGTGCCAGCAGCCAAGAGCAGGGTGTGGAAGAGACCCAGTACTTC	CASSQEQGVEETQYF
NA	NA	TRBJ2-7	TRBV30	TGTGCCTGGAGTGTGGGGGGCGAGCAGTACTTC	CAWSVGGEQYF
NA	NA	TRBJ1-1	TRBV6-6	TGTGCCAGCATCGCGCAGGCAGGGACCAACACTGAAGCTTTCTTT	CASIAQAGTNTEAFF